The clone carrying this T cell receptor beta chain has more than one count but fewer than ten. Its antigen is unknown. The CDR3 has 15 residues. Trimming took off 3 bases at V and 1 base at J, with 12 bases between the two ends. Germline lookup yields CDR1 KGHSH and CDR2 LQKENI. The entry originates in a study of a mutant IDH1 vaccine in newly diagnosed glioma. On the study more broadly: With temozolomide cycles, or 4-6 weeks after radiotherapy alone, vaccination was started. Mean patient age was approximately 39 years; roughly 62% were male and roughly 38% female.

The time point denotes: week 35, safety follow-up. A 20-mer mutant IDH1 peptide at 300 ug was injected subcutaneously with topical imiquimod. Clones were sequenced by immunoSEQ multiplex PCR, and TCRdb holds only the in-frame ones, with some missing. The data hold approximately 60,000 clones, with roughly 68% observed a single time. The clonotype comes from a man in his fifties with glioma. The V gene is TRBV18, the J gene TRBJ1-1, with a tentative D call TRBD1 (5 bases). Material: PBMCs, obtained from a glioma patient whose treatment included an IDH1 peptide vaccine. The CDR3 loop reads CASSPVGDPNTEAFF. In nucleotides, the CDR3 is TGTGCCAGCTCACCGGTGGGGGATCCGAACACTGAAGCTTTCTTT. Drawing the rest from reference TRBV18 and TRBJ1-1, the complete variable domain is NAGVMQNPRHLVRRRGQEARLRCSPMKGHSHVYWYRQLPEEGLKFMVYLQKENIIDESGMPKERFSAEFPKEGPSILRIQQVVRGDSAAYFCASSPVGDPNTEAFFGQGTRLTVV.